These 27 T cell receptor beta chains originate from one sample sequenced in a study of T cells in Graves' hyperthyroidism and ophthalmopathy. The source material, RNA transcripts, was used to amplify TCR beta CDR3 regions. HTBI primers were employed in a first-round RT-PCR of the TCR CDR3. Via MiXCR, TCRdb re-called the multiplex PCR reads, giving one row per CDR3 protein. The sample consists of a few hundred thousand distinct CDR3 sequences, around 16% of them appearing once. What was sequenced was blood. The receptors here all came from a woman between 40 and 50 years old with Graves' ophthalmopathy.

V gene TRBV5-1 combines with J gene TRBJ1-2, with 7 positions matching TRBD1. Germline V gene sequence: CDR1 SGHRS, CDR2 YFSETQ. After removal of 0 bases from V and 1 base from J, the junction contained 3 bases not matched to a gene. The CDR3 length is 15 residues. CDR3 amino acids: CASSLGGQYNYGYTF. In nucleotides, the CDR3 is TGCGCCAGCAGCTTGGGGGGACAGTATAACTATGGCTACACCTTC.

This clonotype was counted between two and nine times. The chain employs TRBV7-9 and TRBJ2-5; no reliable D call. Trimming removed 5 bases from V and 2 bases from J, with 12 bases in between. Germline V gene lookup returns CDR1 SEHNR and CDR2 FQNEAQ (reference sequence). The CDR3 has 14 amino acids. CDR3: CASSHQFRQETQYF. The CDR3 DNA sequence: TGTGCCAGCAGCCACCAGTTTCGGCAAGAGACCCAGTACTTC.

At least ten counts were recorded for this clonotype. Here the CDR3 DNA reads TGTGCCAGCAGTGAGGAACCAGGGGACTCCTACGAGCAGTACTTC. Encoded protein: CASSEEPGDSYEQYF. The J gene is TRBJ2-7, the V gene TRBV6-1, with D possibly matching TRBD1 (6 bases). Trimming shortened V by 3 bases and J by 0 bases, and 12 bases separated the two germline ends. This CDR3 has 15 amino acids. The germline CDR1 and CDR2 sequences are MNHNS and SASEGT.

V gene TRBV9 combines with J gene TRBJ1-5; tentatively, D is TRBD1 (6 bases). Trimming cost V 3 bases and J 8 bases, with 12 bases left between them. Per the germline V gene, CDR1 is SGDLS and CDR2 is YYNGEE. This CDR3 region has 13 residues. CDR3 protein: CASSGGGGEPQHF. In nucleotides, the CDR3 is TGTGCCAGCAGCGGAGGGGGGGGTGAGCCCCAGCATTTT. Using reference TRBV9 and TRBJ1-5 for the parts outside the CDR3, the full variable domain is DSGVTQTPKHLITATGQRVTLRCSPRSGDLSVYWYQQSLDQGLQFLIQYYNGEERAKGNILERFSAQQFPDLHSELNLSSLELGDSALYFCASSGGGGEPQHFGDGTRLSIL.

The genes are TRBV6-2 or TRBV6-3 and TRBJ1-6; D is unresolved. The V gene lost 0 bases and the J gene lost 7 bases, with 10 bases spanning the gap. The CDR3 extends over 15 amino acids. CDR1 MNHEY and CDR2 SVGEGT come from the germline V gene. CDR3 region: CASSYSTGANSPLHF. The CDR3 coding sequence is TGTGCCAGCAGTTACTCGACGGGAGCGAATTCACCCCTCCACTTT.

This clonotype has only a few counts. The rearrangement links TRBV6-1 to TRBJ1-5, with TRBD1 matching 11 bases. The CDR3 spans 16 residues. CDR1 and CDR2 (germline): MNHNS, SASEGT. The V segment lost 6 bases and the J segment 6 bases; nucleotides outside the gene matches: 10. The CDR3: CASSEMRTGGVQPQHF. CDR3 coding DNA: TGTGCCAGCAGCGAGATGCGGACAGGGGGCGTTCAGCCCCAGCATTTT.

This chain uses TRBV7-9 with TRBJ1-3; 12 positions match TRBD1. Germline V gives CDR1 SEHNR, CDR2 FQNEAQ (reference sequence). CDR3 size: 18 residues. J lost 3 bases, V lost 6 bases, and 12 bases had no gene match. Here the CDR3 reads CASRGGSGTGGSGNTIYF. The CDR3 DNA is TGTGCCAGCAGAGGGGGATCCGGGACAGGGGGCAGTGGAAACACCATATATTTT.

The genes are TRBV9 and TRBJ2-4; tentatively, D is TRBD1 (6 bases). The CDR3 has 14 residues. Trimming left V 3 bases short and J 5 bases short, with 12 bases between. From germline, CDR1 is SGDLS and CDR2 YYNGEE. CDR3: CASSAGGTQNIQYF. The DNA for the CDR3 is TGTGCCAGCAGCGCCGGTGGGACACAAAACATTCAGTACTTC.

This clonotype turned up a few times. The V gene is TRBV9, the J gene TRBJ1-1; TRBD1 is a possible D gene (5 bases). Germline V gene sequence: CDR1 SGDLS, CDR2 YYNGEE. V was clipped by 0 bases and J by 4 bases, with 25 bases between them. This CDR3 region has 19 residues. The chain's CDR3 is CASSVATRAGWNRSTEAFF. Written as DNA, the CDR3 is TGTGCCAGCAGCGTAGCTACCCGGGCAGGGTGGAATAGGAGCACTGAAGCTTTCTTT.

This clonotype has just a few counts. This chain connects TRBV4-1 to TRBJ2-2; no clear D. Germline CDR1 and CDR2: MGHRA and YSYEKL. The CDR3 spans 15 residues. V lost 0 bases and J 8 bases, leaving 13 bases between the germline ends. The CDR3 sequence: CASSQETGITGELFF. The CDR3 nucleotides read TGCGCCAGCAGCCAAGAAACGGGCATAACAGGGGAGCTGTTTTTT.

This clonotype was observed many times. The chain is built from TRBV28 and TRBJ2-7, with 9 bases fitting TRBD2. Germline CDR1 reads MDHEN; CDR2 reads SYDVKM. The V and J ends lost 6 bases and 5 bases, in that order; junction bases with no gene match: 11. The CDR3 consists of 15 residues. DNA of the CDR3: TGTGCCAGCAGCCCCCGCGGTAGCGGGGGAAACGAGCAGTACTTC. As protein: CASSPRGSGGNEQYF.

This clonotype was detected many times. The rearrangement uses TRBV3-1 and TRBJ2-5, with D maybe TRBD1 (6 bases). This CDR3 region has 15 residues. V dropped 0 bases and J dropped 5 bases, with 13 bases sitting between them. CDR1 LGHDT and CDR2 YNNKEL come from the germline V gene (reference sequence). The CDR3 DNA follows: TGTGCCAGCAGCCAAGACCACAGGGCGAGGGAGACCCAGTACTTC. Its translation is CASSQDHRARETQYF.

This clonotype was picked up many times. The chain combines TRBV5-1 with TRBJ2-3; the match to TRBD2 covers 7 bases. V gave up 2 bases and J gave up 2 bases; unmatched junction bases: 11. There are 17 residues in the CDR3. CDR1 and CDR2 from the germline V gene are SGHRS and YFSETQ. The CDR3 DNA reads as TGCGCCAGCAGCTTTGAATTGGGGGAGGGCTACACAGATACGCAGTATTTT. This translates into CASSFELGEGYTDTQYF.

The V and J genes are TRBV11-2 and TRBJ2-1; D perhaps matches TRBD2 (6 bases). This CDR3 contains 16 residues. Germline values: CDR1 SGHAT, CDR2 FQNNGV. V was trimmed by 0 bases and J by 5 bases, leaving 14 bases between them. The CDR3 spells CASSLEPGLKNNEQFF. The CDR3 DNA follows: TGTGCCAGCAGCTTAGAACCGGGACTGAAAAACAATGAGCAGTTCTTC.

This clonotype was seen only a few times. This chain uses TRBV28 with TRBJ1-2, with 7 bases that match TRBD1. The CDR3 covers 15 residues. The germline V gene has CDR1 MDHEN and CDR2 SYDVKM. With V trimmed by 7 bases and J by 2 bases, 10 bases remained unmatched. CDR3 sequence: CASNPGTAVNYGYTF. In DNA form, the CDR3 reads TGTGCCAGCAACCCAGGGACAGCCGTCAACTATGGCTACACCTTC.

The sample holds many counts of this clonotype. V usage is TRBV2 and J usage is TRBJ2-3, with D possibly TRBD2 on 6 matching bases. Trimming took off 3 bases at V and 5 bases at J, with 15 bases between the two ends. The CDR3 is 15 amino acids. Germline values: CDR1 SNHLY, CDR2 FYNNEI. CDR3: CASSDNGGSGDTQYF. The DNA for the CDR3 is TGTGCCAGCAGTGACAACGGAGGGAGCGGAGATACGCAGTATTTT. Supplemented by reference TRBV2 and TRBJ2-3, the full variable domain reads EPEVTQTPSHQVTQMGQEVILRCVPISNHLYFYWYRQILGQKVEFLVSFYNNEISEKSEIFDDQFSVERPDGSNFTLKIRSTKLEDSAMYFCASSDNGGSGDTQYFGPGTRLTVL.

This clonotype appeared many times. The chain is built from TRBV20-1 and TRBJ2-5; weak D call: TRBD2 (7 bases). This CDR3 contains 14 residues. V was pared by 1 base and J by 1 base, with 10 bases between. CDR1 is DFQATT and CDR2 is SNEGSKA in the germline V gene (reference sequence). CDR3 DNA sequence: TGCAGTGCTAGAGTAGGGGGGGGCCAAGAGACCCAGTACTTC. This gives the protein CSARVGGGQETQYF.

About this clonotype itself: A much larger clone sits a single nucleotide away, making a read error possible. This chain joins TRBV2 and TRBJ2-1; D ambiguous. CDR1 SNHLY and CDR2 FYNNEI come from the germline V gene. The CDR3 has 13 residues. Trimming took 6 bases from V and 4 from J, leaving 10 bases between them. The CDR3 bases are TGTGCCAGCAGAAGGTTCGGTTACAATGAGCAGTTCTTC. This encodes CASRRFGYNEQFF.

The CDR3 nucleotides read TGTGCCAGCAGCTTAGGCCCCGGGACTAGTTCCTACGAGCAGTACTTC. This codes for CASSLGPGTSSYEQYF. The chain couples TRBV11-2 to TRBJ2-7; 8 nucleotides line up with TRBD2. CDR3 size: 16 residues. Germline loops: CDR1 SGHAT, CDR2 FQNNGV. V lost 1 base, J lost 1 base, and 6 bases stayed unmatched.

The chain is built from TRBV27 and TRBJ2-1; perhaps D is TRBD1 or TRBD2 (5 bases each). CDR3 length: 14 residues. Germline loops: CDR1 MNHEY, CDR2 SMNVEV (reference sequence). V was trimmed by 6 bases and J by 3 bases, leaving 12 bases between them. The CDR3 DNA reads TGTGCCAGCAGAAGGGACGGGAACTACAATGAGCAGTTCTTC. Encoded protein: CASRRDGNYNEQFF.

The chain combines TRBV28 with TRBJ2-7; 10 bases agree with TRBD1. The trim removed 8 bases at V and 7 bases at J, leaving 8 bases unmatched. Germline-derived CDR1 and CDR2 are MDHEN and SYDVKM. The CDR3 extends over 13 amino acids. The CDR3 loop is CASRGQGYWEQYF. CDR3 in DNA: TGTGCCAGCCGGGGACAGGGGTATTGGGAGCAGTACTTC. Looking up the rest from reference TRBV28 and TRBJ2-7 gives the full variable domain: DVKVTQSSRYLVKRTGEKVFLECVQDMDHENMFWYRQDPGLGLRLIYFSYDVKMKEKGDIPEGYSVSREKKERFSLILESASTNQTSMYLCASRGQGYWEQYFGPGTRLTVT.

In its sample, this clonotype was seen a few times. J is TRBJ2-1 and V is TRBV10-3; D gene ambiguous. The germline V gene encodes CDR1 ENHRY and CDR2 SYGVKD. The CDR3 sequence is 11 residues long. Deletions cut 10 bases from V and 6 bases from J, with 10 bases between. In DNA, the CDR3 is TGTGCCACCGGCGGAGCCAATGAGCAGTTCTTC. It codes for CATGGANEQFF.

This clonotype was counted ten times or more. The rearrangement joins TRBV20-1 to TRBJ2-7; TRBD1 agrees at 10 bases. V shed 4 bases and J 4 bases; nucleotides not matched to a gene: 7. Germline V gene lookup returns CDR1 DFQATT and CDR2 SNEGSKA (reference sequence). The CDR3 length is 14 residues. The CDR3 is CSATGTGDTYEQYF. The CDR3 DNA reads TGCAGTGCTACCGGGACAGGGGATACTTACGAGCAGTACTTC.

The rearrangement links TRBV3-1 to TRBJ1-1, with D possibly matching TRBD1 (5 bases). Germline CDR1 LGHDT, CDR2 YNNKEL (reference sequence). Trimming took off 2 bases at V and 6 bases at J, with 16 bases between the two ends. The CDR3 extends over 15 amino acids. CDR3 in DNA: TGTGCCAGCAGCCAATTTGGGGCAGAAATCCCTGAAGCTTTCTTT. Translation gives CASSQFGAEIPEAFF.

This clonotype was observed many times. The chain uses TRBV5-1 and TRBJ2-1; 7 bases map to TRBD1. Per the germline V gene, CDR1 is SGHRS and CDR2 is YFSETQ. With 0 bases clipped from V and 5 bases from J, the junction kept 5 bases outside the gene matches. The CDR3 loop spans 15 amino acids. Here the CDR3 DNA reads TGCGCCAGCAGCTTGGCTGGACAGGAAAACAATGAGCAGTTCTTC. This sequence encodes CASSLAGQENNEQFF.

There are many counts of this clonotype. The chain combines TRBV5-1 with TRBJ1-2, with D perhaps matching TRBD1 (5 bases). From germline, CDR1 is SGHRS and CDR2 YFSETQ. Trimming stripped 2 bases from V and 0 bases from J, with 11 bases between. This CDR3 is built from 15 residues. The CDR3 DNA sequence: TGCGCCAGCAGCTTCCGGGACGGAGCTAACTATGGCTACACCTTC. This gives the protein CASSFRDGANYGYTF.

This clonotype was recorded a few times. This chain uses TRBV5-1 with TRBJ2-7, with D possibly being TRBD2 (6 bases). The CDR3 extends over 14 amino acids. V was trimmed by 3 bases and J by 6 bases, leaving 16 bases between them. The germline V gene has CDR1 SGHRS and CDR2 YFSETQ. CDR3 in amino acids: CASSWPAPGGEQYF. CDR3 bases: TGCGCCAGCAGCTGGCCTGCCCCCGGGGGCGAGCAGTACTTC.